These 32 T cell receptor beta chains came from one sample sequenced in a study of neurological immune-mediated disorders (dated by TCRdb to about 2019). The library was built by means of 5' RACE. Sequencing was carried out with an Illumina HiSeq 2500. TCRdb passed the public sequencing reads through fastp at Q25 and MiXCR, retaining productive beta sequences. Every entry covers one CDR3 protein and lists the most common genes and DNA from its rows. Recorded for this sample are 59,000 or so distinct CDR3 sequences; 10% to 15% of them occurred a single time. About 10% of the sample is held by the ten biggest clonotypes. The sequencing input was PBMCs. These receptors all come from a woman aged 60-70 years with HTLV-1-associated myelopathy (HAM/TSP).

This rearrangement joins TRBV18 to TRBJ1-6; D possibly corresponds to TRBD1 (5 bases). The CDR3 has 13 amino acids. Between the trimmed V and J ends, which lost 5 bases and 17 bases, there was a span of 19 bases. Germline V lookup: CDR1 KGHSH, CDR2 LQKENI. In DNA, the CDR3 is TGTGCCAGCTCATCGGGACGGAATTCAACCATCCACTTT. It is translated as CASSSGRNSTIHF. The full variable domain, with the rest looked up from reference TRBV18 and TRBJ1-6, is NAGVMQNPRHLVRRRGQEARLRCSPMKGHSHVYWYRQLPEEGLKFMVYLQKENIIDESGMPKERFSAEFPKEGPSILRIQQVVRGDSAAYFCASSSGRNSTIHFGNGTRLTVT.

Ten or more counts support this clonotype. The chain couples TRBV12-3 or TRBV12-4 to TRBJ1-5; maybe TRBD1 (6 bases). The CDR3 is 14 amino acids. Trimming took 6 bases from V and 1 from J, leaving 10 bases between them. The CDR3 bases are TGTGCCAGCAGCAGGACAGCAAGCAATCAGCCCCAGCATTTT. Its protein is CASSRTASNQPQHF.

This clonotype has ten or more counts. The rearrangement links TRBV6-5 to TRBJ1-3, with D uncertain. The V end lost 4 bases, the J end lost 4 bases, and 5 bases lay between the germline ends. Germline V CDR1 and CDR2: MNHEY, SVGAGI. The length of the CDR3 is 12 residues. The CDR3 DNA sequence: TGTGCCAGCAGTTCTACGGGAAACACCATATATTTT. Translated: CASSSTGNTIYF.

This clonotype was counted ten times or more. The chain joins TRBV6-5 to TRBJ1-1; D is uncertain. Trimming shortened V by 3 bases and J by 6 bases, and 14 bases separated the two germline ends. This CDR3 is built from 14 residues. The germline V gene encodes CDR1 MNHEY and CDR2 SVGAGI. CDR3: CASSYTRQFSEAFF. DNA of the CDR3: TGTGCCAGCAGTTATACCAGACAATTCTCTGAAGCTTTCTTT.

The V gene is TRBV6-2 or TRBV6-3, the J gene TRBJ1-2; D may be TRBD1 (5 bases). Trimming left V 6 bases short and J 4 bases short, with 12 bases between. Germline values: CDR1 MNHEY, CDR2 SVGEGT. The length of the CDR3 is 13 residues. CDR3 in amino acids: CASSLTETYGYTF. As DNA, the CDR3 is TGTGCCAGCAGCCTGACAGAGACCTATGGCTACACCTTC.

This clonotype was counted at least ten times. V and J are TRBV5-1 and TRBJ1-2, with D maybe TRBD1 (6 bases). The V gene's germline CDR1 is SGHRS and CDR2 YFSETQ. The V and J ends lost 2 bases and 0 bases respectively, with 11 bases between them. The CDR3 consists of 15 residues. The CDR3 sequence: CASSFSQGTNYGYTF. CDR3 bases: TGCGCCAGCAGCTTTTCACAGGGAACTAACTATGGCTACACCTTC.

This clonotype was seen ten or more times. CDR3: CASSFSAGETQYF. CDR3 bases: TGTGCCAGCAGCTTTTCGGCAGGGGAGACCCAGTACTTC. The gene calls are TRBV7-2 and TRBJ2-5; the D gene is possibly TRBD1 (5 bases). V lost 3 bases and J lost 5, with 10 bases in between. CDR1 SGHTA and CDR2 FQGNSA come from the germline V gene. CDR3 length: 13 residues.

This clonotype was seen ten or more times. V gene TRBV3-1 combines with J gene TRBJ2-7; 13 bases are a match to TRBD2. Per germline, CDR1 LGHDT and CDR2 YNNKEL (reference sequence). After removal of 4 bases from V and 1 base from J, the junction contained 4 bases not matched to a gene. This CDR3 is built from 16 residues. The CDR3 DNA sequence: TGTGCCAGCAGCCCCCCGGGACTAGCGGGGTCCTACGAGCAGTACTTC. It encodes CASSPPGLAGSYEQYF.

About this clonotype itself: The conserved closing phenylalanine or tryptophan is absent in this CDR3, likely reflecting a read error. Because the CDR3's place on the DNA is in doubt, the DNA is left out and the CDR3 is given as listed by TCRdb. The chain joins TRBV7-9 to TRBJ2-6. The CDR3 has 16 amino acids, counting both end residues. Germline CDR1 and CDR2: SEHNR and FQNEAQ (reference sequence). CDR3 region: CASSLAGTHSGANVLT.

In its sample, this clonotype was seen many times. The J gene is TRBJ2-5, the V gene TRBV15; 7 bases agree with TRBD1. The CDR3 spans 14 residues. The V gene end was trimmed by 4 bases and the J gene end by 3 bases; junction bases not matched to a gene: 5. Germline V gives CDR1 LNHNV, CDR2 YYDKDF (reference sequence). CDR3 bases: TGTGCCACCAGCAAAGGGACAGCCAAAGAGACCCAGTACTTC. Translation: CATSKGTAKETQYF.

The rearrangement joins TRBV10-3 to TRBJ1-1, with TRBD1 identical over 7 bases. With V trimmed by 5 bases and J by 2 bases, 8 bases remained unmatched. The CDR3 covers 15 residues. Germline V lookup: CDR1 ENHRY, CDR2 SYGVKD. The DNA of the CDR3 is TGTGCCATCAGTACCACGCGACAGGGAAACACTGAAGCTTTCTTT. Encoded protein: CAISTTRQGNTEAFF.

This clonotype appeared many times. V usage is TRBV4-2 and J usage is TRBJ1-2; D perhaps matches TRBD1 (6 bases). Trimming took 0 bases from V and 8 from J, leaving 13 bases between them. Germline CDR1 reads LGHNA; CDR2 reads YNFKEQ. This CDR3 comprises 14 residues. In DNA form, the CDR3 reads TGTGCCAGCAGCCAAGATATGGGGGCGGAAGGCTACACCTTC. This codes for CASSQDMGAEGYTF.

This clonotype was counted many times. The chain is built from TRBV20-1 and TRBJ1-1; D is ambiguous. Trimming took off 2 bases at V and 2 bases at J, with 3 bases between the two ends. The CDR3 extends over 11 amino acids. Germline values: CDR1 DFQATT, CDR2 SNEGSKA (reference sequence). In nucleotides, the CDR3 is TGCAGTGCTAGATCAAACACTGAAGCTTTCTTT. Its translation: CSARSNTEAFF.

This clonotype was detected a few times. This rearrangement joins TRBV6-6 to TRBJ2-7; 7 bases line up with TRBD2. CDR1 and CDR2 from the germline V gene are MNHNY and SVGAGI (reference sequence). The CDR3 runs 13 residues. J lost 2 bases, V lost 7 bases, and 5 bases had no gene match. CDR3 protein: CASNPSGTYEQYF. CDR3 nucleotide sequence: TGTGCCAGCAATCCTAGCGGAACCTACGAGCAGTACTTC.

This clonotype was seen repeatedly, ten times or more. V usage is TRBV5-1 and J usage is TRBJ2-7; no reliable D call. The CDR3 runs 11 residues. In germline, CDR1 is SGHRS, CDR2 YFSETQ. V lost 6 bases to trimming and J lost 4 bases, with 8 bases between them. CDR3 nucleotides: TGCGCCAGCAATGGGGAATACGAGCAGTACTTC. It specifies CASNGEYEQYF.

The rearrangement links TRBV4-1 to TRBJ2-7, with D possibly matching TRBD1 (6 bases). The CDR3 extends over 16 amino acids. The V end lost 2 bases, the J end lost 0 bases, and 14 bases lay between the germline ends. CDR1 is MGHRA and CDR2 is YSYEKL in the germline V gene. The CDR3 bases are TGCGCCAGCAGCCAACCCGGGACAATAAACTCCTACGAGCAGTACTTC. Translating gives CASSQPGTINSYEQYF.

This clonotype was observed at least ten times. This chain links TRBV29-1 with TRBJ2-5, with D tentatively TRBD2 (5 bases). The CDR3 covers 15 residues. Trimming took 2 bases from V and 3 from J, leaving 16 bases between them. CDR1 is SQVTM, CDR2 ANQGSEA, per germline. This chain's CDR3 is CSVERLAPSKETQYF. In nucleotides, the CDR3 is TGCAGCGTTGAAAGGCTAGCCCCATCCAAAGAGACCCAGTACTTC.

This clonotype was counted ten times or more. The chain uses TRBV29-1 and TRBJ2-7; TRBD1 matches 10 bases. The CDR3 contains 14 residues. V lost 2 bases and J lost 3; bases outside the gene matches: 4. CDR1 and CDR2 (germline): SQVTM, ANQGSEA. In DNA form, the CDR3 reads TGCAGCGTTGAATCTGGACAGGGGGTCTACGAGCAGTACTTC. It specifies CSVESGQGVYEQYF.

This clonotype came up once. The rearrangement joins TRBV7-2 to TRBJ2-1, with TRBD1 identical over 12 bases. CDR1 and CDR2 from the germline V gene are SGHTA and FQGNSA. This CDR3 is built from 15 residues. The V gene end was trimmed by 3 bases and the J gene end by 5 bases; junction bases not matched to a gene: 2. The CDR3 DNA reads TGTGCCAGCAGCTTGGGACAGGGGGCTAACAATGAGCAGTTCTTC. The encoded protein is CASSLGQGANNEQFF.

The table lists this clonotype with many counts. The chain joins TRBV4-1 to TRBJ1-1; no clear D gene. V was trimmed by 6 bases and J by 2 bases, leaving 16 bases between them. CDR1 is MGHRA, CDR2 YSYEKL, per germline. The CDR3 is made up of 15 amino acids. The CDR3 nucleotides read TGCGCCAGCAGTCCAAAGGCGGGTACCAACACTGAAGCTTTCTTT. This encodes CASSPKAGTNTEAFF.

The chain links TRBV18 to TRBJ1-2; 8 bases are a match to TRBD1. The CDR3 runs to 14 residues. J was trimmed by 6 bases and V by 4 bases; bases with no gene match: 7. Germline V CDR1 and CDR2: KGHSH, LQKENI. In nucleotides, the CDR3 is TGTGCCAGCTCACGAAAGGACAGGGAGAATGGCTACACCTTC. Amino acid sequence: CASSRKDRENGYTF.

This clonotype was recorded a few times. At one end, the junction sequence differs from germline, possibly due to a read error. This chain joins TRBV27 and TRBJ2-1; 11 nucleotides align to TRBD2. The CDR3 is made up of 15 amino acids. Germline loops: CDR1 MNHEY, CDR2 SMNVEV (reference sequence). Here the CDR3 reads CATSLYTSGRNEQFF. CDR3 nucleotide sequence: TGTGCCACCAGTTTATATACTAGCGGGAGAAATGAGCAGTTCTTC.

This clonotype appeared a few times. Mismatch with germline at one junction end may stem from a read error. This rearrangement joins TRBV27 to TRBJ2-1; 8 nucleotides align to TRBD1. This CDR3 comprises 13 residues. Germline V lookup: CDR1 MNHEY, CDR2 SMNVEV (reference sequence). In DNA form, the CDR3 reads TGTGCCAACAGTTCCGGGACAGGTTTCGGGCAGTTCTTC. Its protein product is CANSSGTGFGQFF.

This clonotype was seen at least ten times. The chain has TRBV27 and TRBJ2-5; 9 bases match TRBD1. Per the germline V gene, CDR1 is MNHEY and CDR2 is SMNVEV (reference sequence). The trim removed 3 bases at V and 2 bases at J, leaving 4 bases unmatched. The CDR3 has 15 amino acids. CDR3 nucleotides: TGTGCCAGCAGTTTGGGACAGGGATTTCAAGAGACCCAGTACTTC. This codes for CASSLGQGFQETQYF.

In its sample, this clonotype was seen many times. CDR3 DNA sequence: TGTGCCAGCAGTTTCAACAGGCGCTATGGCTACACCTTC. Its protein product is CASSFNRRYGYTF. This chain uses TRBV27 with TRBJ1-2, with TRBD1 as a possible D gene (5 bases). The V end was cut by 3 bases, the J end by 4 bases, with 9 bases between. CDR1 and CDR2 from the germline V gene are MNHEY and SMNVEV (reference sequence). The CDR3 is 13 residues long.

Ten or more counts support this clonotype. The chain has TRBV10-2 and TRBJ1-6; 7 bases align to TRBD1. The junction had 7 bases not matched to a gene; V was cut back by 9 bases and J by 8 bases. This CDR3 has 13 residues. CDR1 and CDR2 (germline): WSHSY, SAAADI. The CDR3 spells CASTGALHSPLHF. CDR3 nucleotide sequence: TGCGCCAGTACAGGGGCCCTACATTCACCCCTCCACTTT.

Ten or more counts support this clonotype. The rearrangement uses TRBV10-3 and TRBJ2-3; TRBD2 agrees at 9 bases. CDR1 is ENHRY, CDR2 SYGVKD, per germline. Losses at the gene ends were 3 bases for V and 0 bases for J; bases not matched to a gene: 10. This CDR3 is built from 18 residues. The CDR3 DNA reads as TGTGCCATCAGTGATCTCCTGACTAGCGGCCCTAGCACAGATACGCAGTATTTT. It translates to CAISDLLTSGPSTDTQYF.

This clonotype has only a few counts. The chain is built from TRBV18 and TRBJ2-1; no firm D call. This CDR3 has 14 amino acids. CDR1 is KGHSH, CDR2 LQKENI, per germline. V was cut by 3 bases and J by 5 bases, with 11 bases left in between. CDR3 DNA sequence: TGTGCCAGCTCACCTAGGACCTTTAACAATGAGCAGTTCTTC. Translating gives CASSPRTFNNEQFF. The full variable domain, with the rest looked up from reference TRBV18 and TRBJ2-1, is NAGVMQNPRHLVRRRGQEARLRCSPMKGHSHVYWYRQLPEEGLKFMVYLQKENIIDESGMPKERFSAEFPKEGPSILRIQQVVRGDSAAYFCASSPRTFNNEQFFGPGTRLTVL.

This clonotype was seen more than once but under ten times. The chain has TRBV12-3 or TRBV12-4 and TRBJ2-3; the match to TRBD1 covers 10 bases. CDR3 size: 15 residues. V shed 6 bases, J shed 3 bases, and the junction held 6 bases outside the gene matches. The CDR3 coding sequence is TGTGCCAGCAGCTCCCGACAGGGGGCAACAGATACGCAGTATTTT. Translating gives CASSSRQGATDTQYF.

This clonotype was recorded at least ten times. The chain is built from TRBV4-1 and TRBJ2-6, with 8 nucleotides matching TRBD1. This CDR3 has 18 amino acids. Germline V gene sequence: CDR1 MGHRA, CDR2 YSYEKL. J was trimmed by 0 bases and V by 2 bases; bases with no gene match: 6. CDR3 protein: CASSQTRGPLSGANVLTF. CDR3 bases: TGCGCCAGCAGCCAAACCAGGGGGCCCCTCTCTGGGGCCAACGTCCTGACTTTC.

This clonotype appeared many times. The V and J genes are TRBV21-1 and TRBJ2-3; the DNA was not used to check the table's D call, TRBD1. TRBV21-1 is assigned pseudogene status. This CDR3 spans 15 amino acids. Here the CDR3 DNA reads TGTGCCAGCAGCCCCCAGACAGGGGGCGCGGATACGCAGTATTTT. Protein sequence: CASSPQTGGADTQYF.

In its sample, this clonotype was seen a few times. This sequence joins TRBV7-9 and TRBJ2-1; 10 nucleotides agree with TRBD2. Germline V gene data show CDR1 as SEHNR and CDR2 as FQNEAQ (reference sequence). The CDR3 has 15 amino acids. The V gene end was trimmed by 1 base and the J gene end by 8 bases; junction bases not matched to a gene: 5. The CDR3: CASSLGLAGEDEQFF. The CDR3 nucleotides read TGTGCCAGCAGCTTAGGGCTAGCGGGAGAGGATGAGCAGTTCTTC.